This entry concerns a single TCR beta chain. The sample is drawn from a study of blood T cell repertoires in COVID-19. In the original processing: Quantification of nucleated cells was approximated via reference gene primer amplification. The protocol was immunoSEQ multiplex PCR, while the TCRdb copy is restricted to in-frame clones and leaves out a portion. V and J calls and clone size are given by that table; D and trimming were obtained from the DNA. The repertoire holds about 240,000 clones, with about nine tenths as singletons. CDR3 size: 19 residues. Germline CDR1 SGHNT, CDR2 YYREEE (reference sequence). The V gene end was trimmed by 4 bases and the J gene end by 5 bases; junction bases not matched to a gene: 20.

Specimen: peripheral blood. V usage is TRBV5-4 and J usage is TRBJ2-5; 10 positions match TRBD2. The origin of this receptor is a man aged 55-75 years who had recovered from COVID-19. CDR3 nucleotides: TGTGCCAGCAGCAGACGACCGTTGCGGAGCGGGGGGGCGTTTGAGACCCAGTACTTC. It encodes CASSRRPLRSGGAFETQYF.